This TCR beta chain came from a study of vaccination and CD4 T cells after COVID-19. At the level of the study: Ranging from 14 to 241, the interval between dose two and post-vaccine sampling had a median of roughly 10 weeks. Findings and limits, study-wide: Convalescent patients had a median 86.3% of post-vaccine SARS-CoV-2-reactive clones that were detected only after vaccination, not before it.

This sample's treatment: 10-day PBMC culture with coronavirus spike peptide pools or control peptides (ViraFEST assay). As regards this clonotype: Its cognate antigen is unknown.

Sequencing of DNA taken from cultured CD4+ T cells relied on the Oncomine TCR Beta short-read assay. Each CDR3 protein gets one entry after TCRdb re-called the PCR reads with MiXCR. The sample lists more than 15,000 distinct CDR3 sequences, 70% to 80% occurring once. From germline, CDR1 is DFQATT and CDR2 SNEGSKA (reference sequence). V was shortened by 2 bases and J by 4 bases, with 12 bases between the two germline ends. The CDR3 is 13 amino acids. This clonotype originated in a human donor who had recovered from COVID-19. This chain links TRBV20-1 with TRBJ2-7, with a possible D match to TRBD1 (7 bases). What was sequenced was CD4+ T cells from blood, cultured in vitro. The CDR3 here is CSARWQGGYEQYF. The CDR3 DNA sequence: TGCAGTGCTAGATGGCAGGGGGGATACGAGCAGTACTTC.